This T cell receptor beta chain was sequenced for a study of cytomegalovirus exposure and HLA in healthy donors. The germline V gene encodes CDR1 SGHAT and CDR2 FQNNGV. CDR3 length equals 16 residues. Losses at the gene ends were 4 bases for V and 2 bases for J; bases not matched to a gene: 7. Use of 60 Vbeta and 13 Jbeta primers characterized the PCR. Generated by immunoSEQ multiplex PCR, the TCRdb table keeps only in-frame clones and is missing some. The table records 80,000 or so clones, 9.5% to 13% of them present only once. Nominally healthy donors were sampled, though unrecorded immune exposures were likely.

The sequence came from a man aged 60 to 75 in good health and CMV-seropositive. The sample was PBMCs. The chain recombines TRBV11-2 with TRBJ2-1, with TRBD1 matching 8 bases. This CDR3 is CASSYLQGGTYNEQFF. CDR3 sequence (DNA): TGTGCCAGCAGCTATTTACAGGGGGGCACCTACAATGAGCAGTTCTTC.